One and the same sample provided the 2 T cell receptor beta chains below, sequenced in a study of early T cells in non-severe SARS-CoV-2 infection. TCRdb analysed the 5' RACE reads with MiXCR anew, one entry per CDR3 protein. The table records fewer than 85,000 distinct CDR3 sequences, approximately 14% of them present only once. Input material: whole blood. The receptors were sampled from an adult who was a healthcare worker with PCR-confirmed SARS-CoV-2 infection or an uninfected control (not recorded which).

The sample holds a few counts of this clonotype. The chain combines TRBV11-2 with TRBJ2-3, with 10 bases matching TRBD1. Germline values: CDR1 SGHAT, CDR2 FQNNGV. V was clipped by 4 bases and J by 3 bases; unmatched bases: 13. This CDR3 spans 18 amino acids. The CDR3 DNA reads as TGTGCCAGCAGCTCCTCGAAGGGGACAGGGGAGTCGACAGATACGCAGTATTTT. Protein product: CASSSSKGTGESTDTQYF.

This clonotype has a handful of counts. The V gene is TRBV15, the J gene TRBJ1-5; no clear D. From germline, CDR1 is LNHNV and CDR2 YYDKDF (reference sequence). The CDR3 spans 18 residues. The V gene lost 5 bases and the J gene lost 7 bases, with 27 bases spanning the gap. The CDR3 DNA reads as TGTGCCACCAGCTCACGAGGGAGGTCCGGGGAAGGGCGACAGCCCCAGCATTTT. Protein sequence: CATSSRGRSGEGRQPQHF.